These T cell receptor beta chains were read from a single sample in a study of T-cell memory formation after mild COVID-19. TCRdb re-called the 5' RACE reads through MiXCR, storing one row per CDR3 protein. Of around 110,000 distinct CDR3 sequences in the sample, about an eighth were seen once. Sequencing input: PBMCs or a T cell subset sorted from them (not recorded which). These receptors originate from a man aged 18-30 years who had mild COVID-19 (a few samples of this study predate the infection). Cell type and time point are not known. Each CDR3 is given with its conserved first and last residue. The order of the fields is clone size, V gene, D gene, J gene, CDR3 protein, CDR3 DNA. A D gene is named only where the DNA matches it firmly. A clone size is listed for some rows: how often the clone was seen (once, few, many), or a class if it is expanded.

clone_size: many
v_call: TRBV5-6
d_call: -
j_call: TRBJ2-3
cdr3_aa: CASSSQGGTDTQYF
cdr3_nt: TGTGCCAGCAGCTCTCAGGGTGGCACAGATACGCAGTATTTT

clone_size: -
v_call: TRBV7-9
d_call: -
j_call: TRBJ2-1
cdr3_aa: CASSRPVSFGNEQFF
cdr3_nt: TGTGCCAGCAGCCGACCGGTGAGTTTCGGGAATGAGCAGTTCTTC

clone_size: few
v_call: TRBV4-1
d_call: -
j_call: TRBJ2-5
cdr3_aa: CASSRPGWETQYF
cdr3_nt: TGCGCCAGCAGCCGCCCGGGGTGGGAGACCCAGTACTTC

clone_size: -
v_call: TRBV7-3
d_call: TRBD2
j_call: TRBJ2-3
cdr3_aa: CASSSGTSGDTDTQYF
cdr3_nt: TGTGCCAGCAGCTCGGGGACTAGCGGGGACACAGATACGCAGTATTTT

clone_size: few
v_call: TRBV7-9
d_call: -
j_call: TRBJ2-1
cdr3_aa: CASSLKVNDEQFF
cdr3_nt: TGTGCCAGCAGCTTAAAGGTAAATGATGAGCAGTTCTTC

clone_size: many
v_call: TRBV5-1
d_call: -
j_call: TRBJ1-4
cdr3_aa: CASSFAGGTNEKLFF
cdr3_nt: TGCGCCAGCAGCTTTGCCGGGGGGACTAATGAAAAACTGTTTTTT

clone_size: few
v_call: TRBV19
d_call: TRBD1
j_call: TRBJ2-2
cdr3_aa: CASSARTGPYTGELFF
cdr3_nt: TGTGCCAGTAGCGCGCGGACAGGGCCGTACACCGGGGAGCTGTTTTTT

clone_size: -
v_call: TRBV28
d_call: TRBD1
j_call: TRBJ2-7
cdr3_aa: CASSWDSSYEQYF
cdr3_nt: TGTGCCAGCAGTTGGGACAGCTCCTACGAGCAGTACTTC

clone_size: -
v_call: TRBV7-9
d_call: -
j_call: TRBJ2-7
cdr3_aa: CASSSISGNQYEQYF
cdr3_nt: TGTGCCAGCAGCTCGATATCAGGGAACCAGTACGAGCAGTACTTC

clone_size: few
v_call: TRBV4-2
d_call: TRBD1
j_call: TRBJ2-5
cdr3_aa: CASSQELLSVQGMRETQYF
cdr3_nt: TGTGCCAGCAGCCAAGAGTTACTGTCCGTACAGGGGATGCGAGAGACCCAGTACTTC

clone_size: -
v_call: TRBV7-2
d_call: -
j_call: TRBJ1-1
cdr3_aa: CASSLAFGGPTEAFF
cdr3_nt: TGTGCCAGCAGCTTAGCATTCGGGGGGCCCACTGAAGCTTTCTTT

clone_size: -
v_call: TRBV6-2/TRBV6-3
d_call: TRBD2
j_call: TRBJ2-3
cdr3_aa: CASSYPSALAGGDTQYF
cdr3_nt: TGTGCCAGCAGTTACCCCTCAGCTCTAGCGGGGGGGGATACGCAGTATTTT

clone_size: -
v_call: TRBV29-1
d_call: -
j_call: TRBJ2-7
cdr3_aa: CSVEPGSGTGDYEQYF
cdr3_nt: TGCAGCGTTGAACCAGGGAGTGGAACGGGGGACTACGAGCAGTACTTC

clone_size: -
v_call: TRBV20-1
d_call: TRBD2
j_call: TRBJ2-5
cdr3_aa: CSARALRSGGAGETQYF
cdr3_nt: TGCAGTGCTAGAGCTCTAAGGAGCGGGGGGGCCGGGGAGACCCAGTACTTC

clone_size: many
v_call: TRBV5-1
d_call: -
j_call: TRBJ2-4
cdr3_aa: CASSLEGRSQNIQYF
cdr3_nt: TGCGCCAGCAGCTTGGAGGGCCGCAGCCAAAACATTCAGTACTTC

clone_size: -
v_call: TRBV5-5
d_call: -
j_call: TRBJ1-5
cdr3_aa: CASSLWGDQPQHF
cdr3_nt: TGTGCCAGCAGCTTGTGGGGGGATCAGCCCCAGCATTTT

clone_size: -
v_call: TRBV4-3
d_call: -
j_call: TRBJ1-2
cdr3_aa: CASSHPGDYGYTF
cdr3_nt: TGCGCCAGCAGTCACCCAGGGGACTATGGCTACACCTTC

clone_size: few
v_call: TRBV20-1
d_call: -
j_call: TRBJ2-7
cdr3_aa: CSASSRFGGAYEQYF
cdr3_nt: TGCAGTGCTTCTTCCCGGTTCGGGGGCGCCTACGAGCAGTACTTC

clone_size: few
v_call: TRBV9
d_call: TRBD2
j_call: TRBJ2-3
cdr3_aa: CASSPRTSGALDTQYF
cdr3_nt: TGTGCCAGCAGCCCCCGGACTAGCGGGGCTCTAGATACGCAGTATTTT

clone_size: -
v_call: TRBV29-1
d_call: -
j_call: TRBJ1-1
cdr3_aa: CSVGDRGSTEAFF
cdr3_nt: TGCAGCGTTGGGGACCGGGGGAGTACTGAAGCTTTCTTT

clone_size: many
v_call: TRBV4-1
d_call: TRBD2
j_call: TRBJ2-5
cdr3_aa: CASSLRLAGDETQYF
cdr3_nt: TGCGCCAGCAGCCTCCGACTAGCGGGGGATGAGACCCAGTACTTC

clone_size: once
v_call: TRBV7-3
d_call: TRBD1
j_call: TRBJ2-7
cdr3_aa: CASSLSIGRQGAYEQYF
cdr3_nt: TGTGCCAGCAGCTTGAGCATAGGGAGACAGGGGGCGTACGAGCAGTACTTC

clone_size: -
v_call: TRBV7-8
d_call: -
j_call: TRBJ2-5
cdr3_aa: CASSLADSLQETQYF
cdr3_nt: TGTGCCAGCAGCTTAGCGGACAGTCTCCAAGAGACCCAGTACTTC

clone_size: -
v_call: TRBV6-5
d_call: TRBD1
j_call: TRBJ2-1
cdr3_aa: CASSQLTGFSEQFF
cdr3_nt: TGTGCCAGCAGTCAACTGACAGGGTTCAGCGAGCAGTTCTTC

clone_size: many
v_call: TRBV4-3
d_call: -
j_call: TRBJ2-2
cdr3_aa: CASSQELVNTGELFF
cdr3_nt: TGCGCCAGCAGCCAAGAATTGGTGAACACCGGGGAGCTGTTTTTT

clone_size: few
v_call: TRBV7-2
d_call: -
j_call: TRBJ2-1
cdr3_aa: CASSARDEAFNEQFF
cdr3_nt: TGTGCCAGCAGCGCCCGGGACGAAGCATTCAATGAGCAGTTCTTC

clone_size: few
v_call: TRBV27
d_call: -
j_call: TRBJ2-7
cdr3_aa: CASSPKARPLSYEQYF
cdr3_nt: TGTGCCAGCAGTCCAAAAGCCAGGCCGCTGTCCTACGAGCAGTACTTC

clone_size: -
v_call: TRBV7-2
d_call: TRBD1
j_call: TRBJ2-2
cdr3_aa: CASRYRGTGELFF
cdr3_nt: TGTGCCAGCAGGTACAGGGGGACCGGGGAGCTGTTTTTT

clone_size: few
v_call: TRBV6-5
d_call: -
j_call: TRBJ2-1
cdr3_aa: CASSYLGQDGLYNEQFF
cdr3_nt: TGTGCCAGCAGTTACTTAGGACAAGACGGACTCTACAATGAGCAGTTCTTC

clone_size: -
v_call: TRBV4-3
d_call: TRBD2
j_call: TRBJ2-7
cdr3_aa: CASSQGRSGSYEQYF
cdr3_nt: TGCGCCAGCAGCCAAGGTAGAAGCGGGAGTTACGAGCAGTACTTC

clone_size: few
v_call: TRBV10-3
d_call: TRBD2
j_call: TRBJ2-1
cdr3_aa: CAISGDWQGGSYNEQFF
cdr3_nt: TGTGCCATCAGCGGCGATTGGCAGGGAGGGAGTTACAATGAGCAGTTCTTC

clone_size: many
v_call: TRBV4-3
d_call: TRBD1
j_call: TRBJ2-5
cdr3_aa: CASSQAEGGWVETQYF
cdr3_nt: TGCGCCAGCAGCCAAGCGGAAGGGGGCTGGGTAGAGACCCAGTACTTC

clone_size: many
v_call: TRBV6-5
d_call: TRBD2
j_call: TRBJ2-7
cdr3_aa: CASSYSGGLAGFGEQYF
cdr3_nt: TGTGCCAGCAGTTACTCTGGGGGACTAGCGGGGTTCGGCGAGCAGTACTTC

clone_size: few
v_call: TRBV12-3/TRBV12-4
d_call: TRBD1
j_call: TRBJ1-1
cdr3_aa: CASSSGTGRTEAFF
cdr3_nt: TGTGCCAGCAGTTCCGGGACAGGGCGTACAGAAGCTTTCTTT

clone_size: -
v_call: TRBV5-1
d_call: -
j_call: TRBJ2-7
cdr3_aa: CASSMVSGTPTYEQYF
cdr3_nt: TGCGCCAGCAGCATGGTCTCCGGGACACCCACCTACGAGCAGTACTTC

clone_size: -
v_call: TRBV9
d_call: -
j_call: TRBJ1-1
cdr3_aa: CASSAYGGGTEAFF
cdr3_nt: TGTGCCAGCAGCGCGTATGGGGGGGGCACTGAAGCTTTCTTT

clone_size: few
v_call: TRBV4-3
d_call: -
j_call: TRBJ2-7
cdr3_aa: CASSRHYSGTGEEQYF
cdr3_nt: TGCGCCAGCAGCCGCCATTACTCCGGGACGGGGGAGGAGCAGTACTTC

clone_size: few
v_call: TRBV7-2
d_call: TRBD2
j_call: TRBJ2-5
cdr3_aa: CASSFGGGARETQYF
cdr3_nt: TGTGCCAGCAGCTTTGGCGGGGGGGCCAGGGAGACCCAGTACTTC

clone_size: -
v_call: TRBV6-2/TRBV6-3
d_call: -
j_call: TRBJ1-1
cdr3_aa: CASSYSFGTMNTEAFF
cdr3_nt: TGTGCCAGCAGTTACTCCTTTGGGACCATGAACACTGAAGCTTTCTTT

clone_size: -
v_call: TRBV20-1
d_call: TRBD1
j_call: TRBJ2-1
cdr3_aa: CSAITGGFDNEQFF
cdr3_nt: TGCAGTGCCATAACAGGGGGCTTTGACAATGAGCAGTTCTTC

clone_size: few
v_call: TRBV3-1
d_call: TRBD1
j_call: TRBJ2-1
cdr3_aa: CASSQVGQGVWNEQFF
cdr3_nt: TGTGCCAGCAGCCAAGTGGGACAGGGGGTTTGGAATGAGCAGTTCTTC

clone_size: -
v_call: TRBV4-1
d_call: TRBD1
j_call: TRBJ1-6
cdr3_aa: CASSPGTGDSPLHF
cdr3_nt: TGCGCCAGCAGCCCCGGGACAGGGGATTCACCCCTCCACTTT